The next 17 T cell receptor beta chains were all read from a single sample in a study of immune cell composition in non-small cell lung cancer. Method: immunoSEQ multiplex PCR; TCRdb's copy keeps in-frame clones and lacks some. The sample carries around 9,100 clones, roughly 76% recorded once. Sample: lung tumor tissue. The receptors were gathered from a human donor with non-small cell lung cancer.

A word on this clone: Within the sample, other DNA sequences also encode this same CDR3. The chain recombines TRBV6-6 with TRBJ1-5; D unresolved. V lost 7 bases to trimming and J lost 5 bases, with 9 bases between them. This CDR3 region has 12 residues. CDR1 is MNHNY and CDR2 is SVGAGI in the germline V gene (reference sequence). The chain's CDR3 is CASKSGDQPQHF. The CDR3 nucleotides are TGTGCCAGCAAATCCGGGGATCAGCCCCAGCATTTT.

V usage is TRBV28 and J usage is TRBJ1-2, with D possibly being TRBD1 (5 bases). This CDR3 has 14 residues. The V end was cut by 8 bases, the J end by 5 bases, with 18 bases between. The germline CDR1 and CDR2 sequences are MDHEN and SYDVKM. CDR3 amino acids: CASGHGDAWYGYTF. CDR3 nucleotides: TGTGCCAGCGGACATGGGGACGCTTGGTATGGCTACACCTTC.

Judged by abundance, this clone is hyperexpanded (1% or more). V usage is TRBV7-6 and J usage is TRBJ2-2; tentatively, D is TRBD1 (6 bases). This CDR3 spans 14 amino acids. V was clipped by 5 bases and J by 7 bases, with 14 bases between them. CDR1 and CDR2 from the germline V gene are SGHVS and FNYEAQ. The CDR3 bases are TGTGCCAGCAGCCCTCAGGGGTCTAGCGGGGAGCTGTTTTTT. Its protein product is CASSPQGSSGELFF.

The chain combines TRBV2 with TRBJ2-3, with a possible D match to TRBD2 (6 bases). The CDR3 runs to 15 residues. The germline V gene encodes CDR1 SNHLY and CDR2 FYNNEI. V lost 3 bases and J lost 2, with 12 bases in between. In DNA, the CDR3 is TGTGCCAGCAGTGAGGGGCGGGATTACACAGATACGCAGTATTTT. It yields the protein CASSEGRDYTDTQYF.

The V gene is TRBV28, the J gene TRBJ2-7; TRBD1 or TRBD2 may be the D gene (5 bases each). Per germline, CDR1 MDHEN and CDR2 SYDVKM. This CDR3 spans 12 amino acids. Trimming left V 7 bases short and J 3 bases short, with 10 bases between. The CDR3 bases are TGTGCCAGCAACCGGGACCACTACGAGCAGTACTTC. Amino acids: CASNRDHYEQYF.

This rearrangement joins TRBV5-4 to TRBJ1-1; D unresolved. V was pared by 0 bases and J by 1 base, with 7 bases between. The CDR3 spans 14 residues. CDR1 is SGHNT and CDR2 is YYREEE in the germline V gene (reference sequence). CDR3 region: CASSLGRGNTEAFF. The CDR3 bases are TGTGCCAGCAGCTTGGGTCGCGGGAACACTGAAGCTTTCTTT.

The chain joins TRBV5-1 to TRBJ2-2; D is perhaps TRBD1 (6 bases). CDR1 and CDR2 (germline): SGHRS, YFSETQ. This CDR3 is built from 13 residues. V lost 3 bases and J lost 6, with 9 bases in between. DNA of the CDR3: TGCGCCAGCAGCTACAGGGTTCCCGGGGAGCTGTTTTTT. Translated: CASSYRVPGELFF.

This sequence joins TRBV29-1 and TRBJ1-1; 8 bases agree with TRBD1. The CDR3 consists of 14 residues. Germline V gene lookup returns CDR1 SQVTM and CDR2 ANQGSEA. Germline trimming cut 5 bases from V and 4 bases from J; bases unmatched to any gene: 9. Written as DNA, the CDR3 is TGCAGCGTTAACCGACAGGGGTGGGTCACTGAAGCTTTCTTT. Protein product: CSVNRQGWVTEAFF.

The chain joins TRBV14 to TRBJ1-1; 7 bases map to TRBD1. Germline CDR1 and CDR2: SGHDN and FVKESK. V lost 0 bases, J lost 11 bases, and 12 bases stayed unmatched. The CDR3 length is 15 residues. The CDR3 bases are TGTGCCAGCAGCCAAGATATCGGAGGGGGCGCGGTTGCTTTCTTT. Translating it yields CASSQDIGGGAVAFF.

This chain connects TRBV5-4 to TRBJ2-7, with D possibly TRBD1 on 9 matching bases. CDR3 length equals 16 residues. Germline V gives CDR1 SGHNT, CDR2 YYREEE (reference sequence). With 4 bases removed from V and 0 bases from J, the gap between germline ends came to 17 bases. This chain's CDR3 is CASSPGGGQGSYEQYF. In DNA, the CDR3 is TGTGCCAGCAGCCCGGGGGGGGGACAGGGCTCCTACGAGCAGTACTTC.

This sequence joins TRBV6-1 and TRBJ1-5; D ambiguous. CDR3 length: 13 residues. Germline V gene data show CDR1 as MNHNS and CDR2 as SASEGT. V lost 8 bases and J 4 bases, leaving 12 bases between the germline ends. The chain's CDR3 is CASLPAGNQPQHF. The CDR3 bases are TGTGCCAGCCTCCCTGCGGGGAATCAGCCCCAGCATTTT.

This clone has only a few counts. The rearrangement uses TRBV5-1 and TRBJ2-4; the D call may be TRBD1 or TRBD2 (5 bases each). V gave up 0 bases and J gave up 7 bases, with 17 bases separating them. The CDR3 length is 16 residues. CDR1 is SGHRS, CDR2 YFSETQ, per germline. This CDR3 is CASSLEDWGWGNIQYF. The DNA for the CDR3 is TGCGCCAGCAGCTTGGAGGACTGGGGATGGGGGAACATTCAGTACTTC.

The chain recombines TRBV27 with TRBJ2-2; 10 nucleotides agree with TRBD2. CDR3 size: 21 residues. Trimming cost V 0 bases and J 4 bases; bases outside gene matches: 17. CDR1 is MNHEY and CDR2 is SMNVEV in the germline V gene (reference sequence). CDR3 sequence (DNA): TGTGCCAGCAGTTTATCTACGTGGGGCCAGCGGGAGGGCCGTAGCACCGGGGAGCTGTTTTTT. Translating gives CASSLSTWGQREGRSTGELFF.

The J gene is TRBJ2-1, the V gene TRBV2; a possible D gene is TRBD2 (6 bases). The CDR3 is 15 residues long. Germline loops: CDR1 SNHLY, CDR2 FYNNEI. The ends were cut back, 5 bases at V and 1 base at J, with 12 bases in the middle. The CDR3 sequence is CASSTLGGSYNEQFF. CDR3 DNA sequence: TGTGCCAGCAGTACCCTAGGAGGGTCCTACAATGAGCAGTTCTTC. Filled out from reference TRBV2 and TRBJ2-1, the complete variable domain reads EPEVTQTPSHQVTQMGQEVILRCVPISNHLYFYWYRQILGQKVEFLVSFYNNEISEKSEIFDDQFSVERPDGSNFTLKIRSTKLEDSAMYFCASSTLGGSYNEQFFGPGTRLTVL.

This CDR3 is CASTQLSVRTNTGELFF. The CDR3 DNA sequence: TGTGCCAGTACCCAACTAAGTGTCAGAACGAACACCGGGGAGCTGTTTTTT. This chain joins TRBV19 and TRBJ2-2; D ambiguous. Germline V lookup: CDR1 LNHDA, CDR2 SQIVND (reference sequence). The CDR3 is 17 residues long. V was trimmed by 7 bases and J by 0 bases, leaving 18 bases between them.

The chain couples TRBV2 to TRBJ1-6; D may be TRBD1 (6 bases). The CDR3 sequence is 16 residues long. V was pared by 3 bases and J by 9 bases, with 18 bases between. CDR1 is SNHLY, CDR2 FYNNEI, per germline. CDR3 sequence (DNA): TGTGCCAGCAGTGAGTCAGGGGCCGCTAGACTTTCACCCCTCCACTTT. Residues: CASSESGAARLSPLHF. Full variable domain (remainder filled in from reference TRBV2 and TRBJ1-6): EPEVTQTPSHQVTQMGQEVILRCVPISNHLYFYWYRQILGQKVEFLVSFYNNEISEKSEIFDDQFSVERPDGSNFTLKIRSTKLEDSAMYFCASSESGAARLSPLHFGNGTRLTVT.

The chain carries TRBV12-5 and TRBJ2-5, with TRBD1 identical over 8 bases. Germline V gene sequence: CDR1 LGHNT, CDR2 FRNRAP. J was trimmed by 1 base and V by 6 bases; bases with no gene match: 10. The CDR3 totals 16 residues. This CDR3 reads CASGRLRDRLQETQYF. The DNA for the CDR3 is TGTGCTAGTGGCCGCCTTCGGGACAGGCTCCAAGAGACCCAGTACTTC.